Shown below are 3 T cell receptor beta chains from a single sample sequenced in a study of identical twins. TCRdb reprocessed the 5' RACE reads via MiXCR and lists one record per CDR3 protein. The sample has around 670,000 distinct CDR3 sequences, less than 7% seen once. The sample was naive T cells sorted from blood. The receptors shown here come from a man aged 18 to 35 in good health.

This clonotype showed up many times. V is TRBV7-9 and J is TRBJ2-1, with TRBD2 matching 8 bases. V lost 5 bases, J lost 2 bases, and 8 bases stayed unmatched. This CDR3 has 16 amino acids. CDR1 is SEHNR, CDR2 FQNEAQ, per germline (reference sequence). The CDR3 nucleotides read TGTGCCAGCAGCCTGCTAGCGGGTACTGCCTACAATGAGCAGTTCTTC. It translates to CASSLLAGTAYNEQFF.

The genes are TRBV11-2 and TRBJ1-3; no clear D gene. With 5 bases removed from V and 1 base from J, the gap between germline ends came to 9 bases. The CDR3 is made up of 14 amino acids. Germline CDR1 and CDR2: SGHAT and FQNNGV. The chain's CDR3 is CASSLYTSGNTIYF. DNA of the CDR3: TGTGCCAGCAGCCTCTACACGTCTGGAAACACCATATATTTT.

Many counts were recorded for this clonotype. This sequence joins TRBV6-1 and TRBJ1-6; D call uncertain. The CDR3 spans 13 residues. Germline V lookup: CDR1 MNHNS, CDR2 SASEGT. V was pared by 3 bases and J by 14 bases, with 14 bases between. The CDR3 bases are TGTGCCAGCAGTGAGAGCCGCCGGGGTTCCCTCCACTTT. Residues: CASSESRRGSLHF.